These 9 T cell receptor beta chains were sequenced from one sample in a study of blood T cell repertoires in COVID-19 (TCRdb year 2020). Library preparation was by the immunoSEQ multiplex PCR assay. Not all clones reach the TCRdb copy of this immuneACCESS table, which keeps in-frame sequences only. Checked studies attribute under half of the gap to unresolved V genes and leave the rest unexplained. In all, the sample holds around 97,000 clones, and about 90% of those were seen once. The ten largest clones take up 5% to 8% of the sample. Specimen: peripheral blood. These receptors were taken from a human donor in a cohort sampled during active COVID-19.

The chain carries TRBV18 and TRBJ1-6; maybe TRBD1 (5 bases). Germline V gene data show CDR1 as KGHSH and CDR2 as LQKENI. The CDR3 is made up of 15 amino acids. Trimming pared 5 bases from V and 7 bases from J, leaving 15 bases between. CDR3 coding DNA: TGTGCCAGCTCATCAGGGTCCGTCAAGAATTCACCCCTCCACTTT. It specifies CASSSGSVKNSPLHF.

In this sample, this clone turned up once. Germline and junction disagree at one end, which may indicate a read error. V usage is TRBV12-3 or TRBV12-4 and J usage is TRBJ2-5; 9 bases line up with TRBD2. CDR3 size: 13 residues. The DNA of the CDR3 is TGTGCCAGCAGAACGTTAGCGGGAGAGGCCCAGTACTTC. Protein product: CASRTLAGEAQYF.

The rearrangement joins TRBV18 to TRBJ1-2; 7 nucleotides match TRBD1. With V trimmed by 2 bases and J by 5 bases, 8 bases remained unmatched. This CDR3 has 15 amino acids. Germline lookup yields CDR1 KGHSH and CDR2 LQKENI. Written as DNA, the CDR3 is TGTGCCAGCTCACCAGGACAGGCTGAGGGGTATGGCTACACCTTC. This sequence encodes CASSPGQAEGYGYTF.

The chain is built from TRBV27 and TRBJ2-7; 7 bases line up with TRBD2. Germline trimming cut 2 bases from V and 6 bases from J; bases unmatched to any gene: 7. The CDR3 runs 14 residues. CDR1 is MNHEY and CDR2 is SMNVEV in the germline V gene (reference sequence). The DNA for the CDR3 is TGTGCCAGCAGTTTACAGGCCGGGGGGACCGAGCAGTACTTC. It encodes CASSLQAGGTEQYF.

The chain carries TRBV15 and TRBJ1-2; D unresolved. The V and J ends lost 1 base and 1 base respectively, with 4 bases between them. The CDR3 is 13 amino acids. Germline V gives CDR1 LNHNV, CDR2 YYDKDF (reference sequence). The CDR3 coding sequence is TGTGCCACCAGCAGAGTTATTAACTATGGCTACACCTTC. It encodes CATSRVINYGYTF.

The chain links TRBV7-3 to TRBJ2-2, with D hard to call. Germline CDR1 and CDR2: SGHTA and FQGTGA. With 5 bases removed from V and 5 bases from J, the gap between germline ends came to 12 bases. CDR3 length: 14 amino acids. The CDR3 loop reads CASSPLPGTGELFF. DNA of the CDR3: TGTGCCAGCAGCCCACTCCCCGGGACCGGGGAGCTGTTTTTT.

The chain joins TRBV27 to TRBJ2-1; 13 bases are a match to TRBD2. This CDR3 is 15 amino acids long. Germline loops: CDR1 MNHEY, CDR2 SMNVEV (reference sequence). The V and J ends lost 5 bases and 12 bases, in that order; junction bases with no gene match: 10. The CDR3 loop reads CASSLLAGGIGGQFF. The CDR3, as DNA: TGTGCCAGCAGTCTACTAGCGGGAGGGATCGGGGGGCAGTTCTTC.

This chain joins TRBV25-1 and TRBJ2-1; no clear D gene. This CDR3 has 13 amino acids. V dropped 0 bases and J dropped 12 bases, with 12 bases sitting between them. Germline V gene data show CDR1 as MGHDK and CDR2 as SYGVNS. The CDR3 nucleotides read TGTGCCAGCAGTGAATATTGGGCTCTCGGGCAGTTCTTC. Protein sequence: CASSEYWALGQFF. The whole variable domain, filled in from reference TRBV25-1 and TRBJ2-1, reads EADIYQTPRYLVIGTGKKITLECSQTMGHDKMYWYQQDPGMELHLIHYSYGVNSTEKGDLSSESTVSRIRTEHFPLTLESARPSHTSQYLCASSEYWALGQFFGPGTRLTVL.

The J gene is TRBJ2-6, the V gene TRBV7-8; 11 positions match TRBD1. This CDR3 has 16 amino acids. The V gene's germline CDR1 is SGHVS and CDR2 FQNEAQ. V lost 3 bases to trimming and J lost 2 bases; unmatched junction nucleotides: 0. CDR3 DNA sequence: TGTGCCAGCAGCTTGGGACAGGGGGCTGGGGCCAACGTCCTGACTTTC. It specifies CASSLGQGAGANVLTF.